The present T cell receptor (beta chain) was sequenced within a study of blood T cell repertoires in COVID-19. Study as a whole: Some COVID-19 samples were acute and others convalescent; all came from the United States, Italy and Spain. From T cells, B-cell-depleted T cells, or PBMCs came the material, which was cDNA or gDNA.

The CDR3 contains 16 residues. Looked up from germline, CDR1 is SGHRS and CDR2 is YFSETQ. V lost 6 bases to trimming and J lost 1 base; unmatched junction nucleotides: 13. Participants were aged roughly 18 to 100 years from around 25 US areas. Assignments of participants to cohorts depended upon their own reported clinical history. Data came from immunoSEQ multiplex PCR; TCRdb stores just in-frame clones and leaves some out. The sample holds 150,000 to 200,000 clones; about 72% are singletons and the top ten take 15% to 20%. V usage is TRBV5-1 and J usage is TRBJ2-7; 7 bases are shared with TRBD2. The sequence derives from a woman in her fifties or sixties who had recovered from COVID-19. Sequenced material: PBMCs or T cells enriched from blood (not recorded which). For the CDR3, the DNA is TGCGCCAGCAAGGTCGCCGCGGGAGTGGTTTCCTACGAGCAGTACTTC. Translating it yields CASKVAAGVVSYEQYF. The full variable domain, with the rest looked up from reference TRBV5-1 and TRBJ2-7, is KAGVTQTPRYLIKTRGQQVTLSCSPISGHRSVSWYQQTPGQGLQFLFEYFSETQRNKGNFPGRFSGRQFSNSRSEMNVSTLELGDSALYLCASKVAAGVVSYEQYFGPGTRLTVT.